The present entry profiles one T cell receptor (beta chain) with its context. In the authors' methods: Reference gene primer amplification in the assay estimated nucleated cell counts. TCRdb's copy holds only in-frame clones and misses some; the assay was immunoSEQ multiplex PCR. The D gene and trimming were derived from the DNA, and the V and J assignments and clone size from that table. The sample includes approximately 200,000 clones, 80% to 90% of them seen just once. The sample belongs to a study of blood T cell repertoires in COVID-19. As for the study in general: COVID-19 samples from acute and convalescent phases originated in the United States, Italy and Spain. Nucleic acid was either cDNA or gDNA, and it came from T cells, B-cell-depleted T cells, or PBMCs.

CDR1 SQVTM and CDR2 ANQGSEA come from the germline V gene. The CDR3 totals 15 residues. With 6 bases clipped from V and 6 bases from J, the junction kept 9 bases outside the gene matches. The clonotype was recovered from a woman aged 55-70 years who had recovered from COVID-19. Source material: peripheral blood. The genes are TRBV29-1 and TRBJ2-1, with 12 bases fitting TRBD2. CDR3 nucleotides: TGCAGCGTCCTGCTAGCGGGGGGGCCCTCCAATGAGCAGTTCTTC. Protein product: CSVLLAGGPSNEQFF.